The 30 T cell receptor beta chains listed next were all sequenced from one sample in a study of Ad26.COV2.S vaccination and SARS-CoV-2 variants. Only in-frame clones appear in the TCRdb table, and some are missing; sequencing was by immunoSEQ multiplex PCR. This sample has 400,000 to 450,000 clones, with about 92% found just once. This sample's treatment: roughly 20 received Ad26.COV2.S at low or high dose, single or two shots; 5 received placebo; per-sample allocation not given. Collection of the samples took place on day 63 after the first injection of vaccine or placebo. The specimen was peripheral blood, collected in a trial of Ad26.COV2.S vaccine versus placebo. All receptors come from a person aged 18 to 59 who received the Ad26.COV2.S COVID-19 vaccine or a placebo.

The chain uses TRBV11-2 and TRBJ2-6, with unresolved D. The CDR3 has 13 amino acids. From germline, CDR1 is SGHAT and CDR2 FQNNGV. Trimming cost V 2 bases and J 2 bases, with 1 base left between them. The CDR3: CASSLPGANVLTF. CDR3 coding DNA: TGTGCCAGCAGCTTACCTGGGGCCAACGTCCTGACTTTC.

J is TRBJ1-1 and V is TRBV28; D is undetermined. With 4 bases removed from V and 11 bases from J, the gap between germline ends came to 11 bases. Germline CDR1 is MDHEN and CDR2 is SYDVKM. This CDR3 spans 11 amino acids. The CDR3 DNA reads as TGTGCCAGCAGTTCTCCCCTAGCGGCTTTCTTT. Encoded protein: CASSSPLAAFF.

The rearrangement links TRBV3-1 (or the pseudogene TRBV3-2) to TRBJ2-7; 7 bases match TRBD1. V lost 3 bases, J lost 7 bases, and 6 bases stayed unmatched. Looked up from germline, CDR1 is LGHDT and CDR2 is YNNKEL (reference sequence). The CDR3 spans 13 residues. The CDR3 nucleotides are TGTGCCAGCAGCCACCAACAGGGGTGGGAGCAGTACTTC. Protein product: CASSHQQGWEQYF.

This chain connects TRBV4-2 to TRBJ2-7; 14 bases map to TRBD2. This CDR3 is 16 amino acids long. The germline CDR1 and CDR2 sequences are LGHNA and YNFKEQ. V dropped 0 bases and J dropped 6; count of bases not matched to a gene: 4. DNA of the CDR3: TGTGCCAGCAGCCAAGACCCCGGGACTAGCGGGAGCGAGCAGTACTTC. Its protein is CASSQDPGTSGSEQYF.

V is TRBV5-6 and J is TRBJ1-2; D unresolved. CDR3 length equals 15 residues. Germline loops: CDR1 SGHDT, CDR2 YYEEEE. Trimming removed 0 bases at V and 7 bases at J, with 16 bases between. CDR3 DNA: TGTGCCAGCAGCTTGGGTCGGGGAAGCATGGTTGGCTACACCTTC. It encodes CASSLGRGSMVGYTF.

The chain combines TRBV6-1 with TRBJ2-7; D might be TRBD1 (6 bases). The CDR3 is made up of 13 amino acids. CDR1 and CDR2 from the germline V gene are MNHNS and SASEGT. V lost 3 bases, J lost 3 bases, and 9 bases lay in between. CDR3 in DNA: TGTGCCAGCAGTGAGACAGGATTCTACGAGCAGTACTTC. This encodes CASSETGFYEQYF.

The chain recombines TRBV28 with TRBJ1-5, with TRBD1 identical over 8 bases. The CDR3 totals 17 residues. Germline trimming cut 6 bases from V and 3 bases from J; bases unmatched to any gene: 13. Germline loops: CDR1 MDHEN, CDR2 SYDVKM. The DNA of the CDR3 is TGTGCCAGCAGCCCCCCTGGGGGGACAGGTAACAATCAGCCCCAGCATTTT. This translates into CASSPPGGTGNNQPQHF.

CDR3 DNA sequence: TGTGCCAGCAGCCAAGATCGTGGACAGGGGACTGAAGCTTTCTTT. It specifies CASSQDRGQGTEAFF. The chain employs TRBV4-2 and TRBJ1-1; TRBD1 matches 9 bases. CDR1 LGHNA and CDR2 YNFKEQ come from the germline V gene. The V segment lost 0 bases and the J segment 5 bases; nucleotides outside the gene matches: 4. This CDR3 has 15 residues.

The chain joins TRBV7-3 to TRBJ2-3, with TRBD1 as a possible D gene (5 bases). Trimming left V 2 bases short and J 1 base short, with 13 bases between. Germline loops: CDR1 SGHTA, CDR2 FQGTGA. The CDR3 is made up of 16 amino acids. The CDR3 is CASSLGASIGTDTQYF. In DNA, the CDR3 is TGTGCCAGCAGCTTAGGGGCTAGTATCGGCACAGATACGCAGTATTTT.

This clone appeared a single time. Other DNA sequences in the sample encode the same CDR3. The V and J genes are TRBV5-8 and TRBJ1-3; 8 nucleotides line up with TRBD1. With V trimmed by 0 bases and J by 1 base, 0 bases remained unmatched. Germline V lookup: CDR1 SGHTS, CDR2 YDEGEE. The CDR3 consists of 15 residues. The chain's CDR3 is CASSLGDRSGNTIYF. The CDR3 DNA reads TGTGCCAGCAGCTTGGGGGACAGGTCTGGAAACACCATATATTTT.

The chain employs TRBV11-2 and TRBJ2-7; 8 bases match TRBD1. CDR3 length: 15 residues. The V gene's germline CDR1 is SGHAT and CDR2 FQNNGV. The ends lost 4 bases at V and 2 bases at J; junction bases unmatched: 7. Written as DNA, the CDR3 is TGTGCCAGCAGCTCCCGGACAGGGATGGCCTACGAGCAGTACTTC. Amino acids: CASSSRTGMAYEQYF.

This clone was found a few times. The gene calls are TRBV29-1 and TRBJ1-2; D possibly corresponds to TRBD1 (6 bases). CDR1 SQVTM and CDR2 ANQGSEA come from the germline V gene. Trimming stripped 3 bases from V and 2 bases from J, with 22 bases between. The CDR3 loop spans 17 amino acids. CDR3 in amino acids: CSVDLVRKGDTNYGYTF. The CDR3, as DNA: TGCAGCGTTGATCTTGTGCGAAAAGGGGACACAAACTATGGCTACACCTTC.

A note on this clone: This same CDR3 is encoded by further DNA sequences in the sample. The V gene is TRBV3-1 (or the pseudogene TRBV3-2), the J gene TRBJ2-7; 9 bases agree with TRBD1. V gave up 1 base and J gave up 4 bases; unmatched junction bases: 2. The germline CDR1 and CDR2 sequences are LGHDT and YNNKEL (reference sequence). This CDR3 is 14 amino acids long. The CDR3 sequence is CASSQGQGGYEQYF. CDR3 coding DNA: TGTGCCAGCAGCCAAGGACAGGGGGGGTACGAGCAGTACTTC.

This rearrangement joins TRBV5-6 to TRBJ2-2; TRBD1 agrees at 7 bases. Looked up from germline, CDR1 is SGHDT and CDR2 is YYEEEE. CDR3 length: 16 residues. Trimming took 4 bases from V and 0 from J; bases not matched to a gene: 6. The CDR3 DNA is TGTGCCAGCAGCCAGCAGGGGGTGTCGAACACCGGGGAGCTGTTTTTT. Its protein is CASSQQGVSNTGELFF.

The chain is built from TRBV20-1 and TRBJ1-2, with 8 bases matching TRBD1. The CDR3 covers 11 residues. Germline assignment: CDR1 DFQATT and CDR2 SNEGSKA (reference sequence). V shed 6 bases and J 8 bases; nucleotides not matched to a gene: 5. CDR3 sequence: CSARSGGGYTF. The CDR3 region has the DNA TGCAGTGCACGATCAGGGGGCGGCTACACCTTC.

The V call is TRBV30, the J call TRBJ2-5; 9 bases agree with TRBD1. The CDR3 is 13 amino acids. Germline V CDR1 and CDR2: GTSNPN, SVGIG (reference sequence). J gave up 4 bases and V 7 bases, and 7 bases lay outside the gene matches. DNA of the CDR3: TGTGCCTCGGACAGGGGTCGGCGAGAGACCCAGTACTTC. This encodes CASDRGRRETQYF.

The rearrangement joins TRBV3-1 (or the pseudogene TRBV3-2) to TRBJ1-2, with no clear D. The CDR3 is made up of 12 amino acids. Looked up from germline, CDR1 is LGHDT and CDR2 is YNNKEL (reference sequence). Trimming left V 2 bases short and J 13 bases short, with 14 bases between. For the CDR3, the DNA is TGTGCCAGCAGCCAACTTGGCGGGGAAGGCACCTTC. Translated: CASSQLGGEGTF.

The chain uses TRBV7-9 and TRBJ1-1; D might be TRBD1 (6 bases). The germline V gene encodes CDR1 SEHNR and CDR2 FQNEAQ (reference sequence). V lost 1 base and J 3 bases, leaving 9 bases between the germline ends. The CDR3 has 14 amino acids. CDR3 residues: CASSLDQGYTEAFF. The DNA for the CDR3 is TGTGCCAGCAGCTTAGATCAGGGGTACACTGAAGCTTTCTTT.

On this clone itself: Other DNA sequences in this specimen translate into the identical CDR3. The chain is built from TRBV5-1 and TRBJ1-1; perhaps TRBD1 as D (6 bases). This CDR3 is 13 amino acids long. The ends were cut back, 1 base at V and 4 bases at J, with 8 bases in the middle. Germline-derived CDR1 and CDR2 are SGHRS and YFSETQ. The CDR3 spells CASSLRGGTEAFF. The CDR3 nucleotides read TGCGCCAGCAGCTTGAGGGGGGGCACTGAAGCTTTCTTT.

The chain is built from TRBV19 and TRBJ1-5; D gene unclear. The CDR3 length is 15 residues. Looked up from germline, CDR1 is LNHDA and CDR2 is SQIVND (reference sequence). V was clipped by 3 bases and J by 0 bases, with 9 bases between them. The CDR3 DNA follows: TGTGCCAGTAGTATCAAGGTTTATAGCAATCAGCCCCAGCATTTT. Translation gives CASSIKVYSNQPQHF.

This rearrangement joins TRBV7-2 to TRBJ1-2, with a tentative D call TRBD1 (5 bases). From germline, CDR1 is SGHTA and CDR2 FQGNSA. V shed 5 bases and J shed 6 bases, with 13 bases lying between them. This CDR3 comprises 13 residues. CDR3 DNA: TGTGCCAGCAGCCTCAGGACCAGGGATGGCTACACCTTC. It translates to CASSLRTRDGYTF.

DNA for the CDR3: TGTGCCAGCTCACCCACAGGGGACCCCTACGAGCAGTACTTC. Protein product: CASSPTGDPYEQYF. The chain employs TRBV18 and TRBJ2-7; the match to TRBD1 covers 7 bases. Germline CDR1 KGHSH, CDR2 LQKENI. The CDR3 is made up of 14 amino acids. Losses at the gene ends were 3 bases for V and 2 bases for J; bases not matched to a gene: 4.

The chain is built from TRBV2 and TRBJ2-7; 11 bases map to TRBD2. The CDR3 extends over 16 amino acids. The V gene end was trimmed by 6 bases and the J gene end by 0 bases; junction bases not matched to a gene: 7. The V gene's germline CDR1 is SNHLY and CDR2 FYNNEI. The CDR3 here is CASRELAGASSYEQYF. In DNA, the CDR3 is TGTGCCAGCAGGGAACTAGCGGGAGCAAGCTCCTACGAGCAGTACTTC.

J is TRBJ1-1 and V is TRBV13, with 9 bases aligning to TRBD1. The CDR3 has 16 amino acids. V lost 5 bases to trimming and J lost 0 bases; unmatched junction nucleotides: 7. Germline assignment: CDR1 PRHDT and CDR2 FYEKMQ (reference sequence). The CDR3 here is CASSMGTGRLNTEAFF. CDR3 DNA sequence: TGTGCCAGCAGCATGGGGACAGGGAGACTGAACACTGAAGCTTTCTTT. The whole variable domain, remainder taken from reference TRBV13 and TRBJ1-1, is AAGVIQSPRHLIKEKRETATLKCYPIPRHDTVYWYQQGPGQDPQFLISFYEKMQSDKGSIPDRFSAQQFSDYHSELNMSSLELGDSALYFCASSMGTGRLNTEAFFGQGTRLTVV.

The rearrangement links TRBV7-2 to TRBJ2-7; D perhaps matches TRBD1 (5 bases). The ends were cut back, 1 base at V and 0 bases at J, with 7 bases in the middle. This CDR3 is built from 14 residues. Germline values: CDR1 SGHTA, CDR2 FQGNSA. The CDR3 sequence: CASSLGTYSYEQYF. In DNA form, the CDR3 reads TGTGCCAGCAGCTTAGGGACATACTCCTACGAGCAGTACTTC. The full variable domain, with the rest looked up from reference TRBV7-2 and TRBJ2-7, is GAGVSQSPSNKVTEKGKDVELRCDPISGHTALYWYRQSLGQGLEFLIYFQGNSAPDKSGLPSDRFSAERTGGSVSTLTIQRTQQEDSAVYLCASSLGTYSYEQYFGPGTRLTVT.

This chain links TRBV4-2 with TRBJ2-7, with a weak D call TRBD2 (7 bases). CDR3 length equals 15 residues. V lost 3 bases and J lost 0, with 12 bases in between. Germline CDR1 reads LGHNA; CDR2 reads YNFKEQ. In nucleotides, the CDR3 is TGTGCCAGCAGCCAGGGGGCTAGCGGCTCCTACGAGCAGTACTTC. Residues: CASSQGASGSYEQYF.

V and J are TRBV7-9 and TRBJ2-1; D is uncertain. This CDR3 is built from 13 residues. Trimming cost V 5 bases and J 14 bases, with 19 bases left between them. Germline CDR1 is SEHNR and CDR2 is FQNEAQ (reference sequence). The CDR3 DNA reads as TGTGCCAGCAGCCCCGAAGCTCGTCTTGTGGAGTTCTTC. Residues: CASSPEARLVEFF.

This clone was recorded once. This sequence joins TRBV5-1 and TRBJ2-2; weak D call: TRBD1 (6 bases). CDR1 and CDR2 (germline): SGHRS, YFSETQ. The germline V and J ends were trimmed by 4 bases and 5 bases, with 15 bases remaining between them. The CDR3 loop spans 15 amino acids. The CDR3 sequence is CASSPTGQLTGELFF. CDR3 in DNA: TGCGCCAGCAGCCCCACAGGACAGCTTACCGGGGAGCTGTTTTTT.

The chain employs TRBV2 and TRBJ1-2; D is perhaps TRBD1 (5 bases). Germline values: CDR1 SNHLY, CDR2 FYNNEI. The CDR3 loop spans 13 amino acids. V lost 7 bases and J 8 bases, leaving 17 bases between the germline ends. CDR3 region: CASNRGSGEGYTF. In DNA, the CDR3 is TGTGCCAGCAACCGGGGGTCCGGCGAGGGCTACACCTTC.

This chain connects TRBV6-4 to TRBJ2-2; D might be TRBD2 (6 bases). The V and J ends lost 10 bases and 3 bases respectively, with 21 bases between them. CDR3 length: 16 residues. Looked up from germline, CDR1 is MRHNA and CDR2 is SNTAGT. The CDR3 DNA reads TGTGCCACCTCCCCATCGGGTAGCGGTTACACCGGGGAGCTGTTTTTT. Protein product: CATSPSGSGYTGELFF.